This TCR beta chain was found in a study of cytomegalovirus exposure and HLA in healthy donors listed by TCRdb under 2017. About the full investigation: An earlier analysis of roughly 500 of the donors reported 276 Gb of sequence data and 117 million unique TCR beta sequences obtained from around 190 million T cells. An early release that covered 500 to 800 HLA-typed donors contained around 330 gigabases of sequencing data and 80 million or so unique TCR sequences. Of the 300 to 500 genotyped donors, 75% to 85% were placed in the genetic ancestry cluster associated with self-reported Caucasian donors. The study aimed to test whether cataloging public T cell receptors could reveal signatures of past pathogen exposure. The study used immunosequencing to profile the T cell repertoires of about 670 subjects and linked those repertoires to cytomegalovirus serostatus. Besides the first cohort of approximately 710 subjects, a separate validation cohort made up of 120 different subjects was used. To predict cytomegalovirus infection status, the study combined high-throughput TCR immunosequencing, statistical association of individual TCRs with disease status, and machine learning. To study patterns of TCR occurrence, a later analysis re-analyzed previously published TCR beta repertoires from just over 650 donors and added high-resolution HLA genotyping. Rather than using new phenotypic data, the later analysis identified candidate immune exposures from TCR beta sequences and from how often those sequences occurred across donors. An earlier analysis of roughly 600 of the donors used high-throughput TCR beta sequencing to judge whether each TCR beta V gene segment behaved as functional or pseudogenic. Alongside the repertoire data, information on donor age, sex, ethnicity and CMV serostatus was compiled. In a later genetic analysis, genome-wide SNP genotypes for about three fifths of the 666 donors were used, and that subset was treated as a discovery cohort. All discovery cohort repertoires had been generated on a single sequencing platform. Both class I and class II loci were covered by HLA typing, at four-digit resolution. The number of typed donors differed by locus: roughly 620-640 for A, B, C, DRB1 and DQB1; roughly 510 for DQA1; fewer than 610 for DPA1; and approximately 450 for DPB1. About five DR-DQ haplotypes were treated as single units for association and clustering because of strong linkage in the cohort. Across approximately 400 genotyped donors of the cohort, an average of about 240,000 unique TCR beta nucleotide sequences per donor were sequenced, and about a sixth of those sequences were non-productive.

In total, roughly 670 healthy bone marrow donors made up the cohort. All cohort members were sampled while nominally healthy, although unrecorded immune exposures were likely present. The donor tested CMV seronegative and was one of the 352 seronegative cohort members. A peripheral blood sample was collected from each donor, and TCR beta sequencing was performed on peripheral blood mononuclear cells. The Qiagen DNeasy Blood Extraction Kit was used to extract genomic DNA from the blood cell samples. Libraries came from the immunoSEQ multiplex PCR assay. For the multiplex PCR, a mixture combining 60 forward primers for TCR Vbeta segments and 13 reverse primers for TCR Jbeta segments was used. The CDR3 region of rearranged TCR beta genes was amplified from genomic DNA by a multiplex PCR assay. The Illumina HiSeq System was used to sequence the amplified TCR beta libraries as 87-base-pair reads. Under the source paper's analysis protocol: In a later analysis, some 80 million unique TCR beta chains were counted across the 500 to 850 repertoires, and approximately 11 million of these chains were shared by at least two donors. Raw reads were error-corrected and collapsed into unique sequences with a nearest-neighbor algorithm that merged closely related sequences to remove PCR and sequencing errors. V, D and J gene segments were assigned by aligning CDR3 sequences to IMGT reference sequences. Each retained sequence needed at least a six-nucleotide match to both a V gene segment and a J gene segment. Rearrangements were called productive when the CDR3 lacked stop codons and stayed in frame with V and J; all others were non-productive. CDR3 was defined according to IMGT convention as the region running from the second conserved V-encoded cysteine to the conserved J-encoded phenylalanine. Sequences without an unambiguous match to a single V gene segment were excluded from the earlier analysis of over 500 of the donors. In an earlier analysis of a few hundred of the donors, V segments were called functional above 56.7% productive rearrangements and were called segregating when the between-donor standard deviation exceeded 5%. A statistical classification framework was developed to diagnose cytomegalovirus status using the catalog of TCR beta chain sequences. V and J gene assignment, in a later analysis, came from comparing TCR nucleotide sequences with IMGT/GENE-DB human TR gene sequences. In a later analysis, CDR3 sequences and most-parsimonious VDJ recombination scenarios were assigned using the TCRdist pipeline. In a later analysis, every TCR beta chain was defined by the combination of its CDR3 amino acid sequence and its V-gene family, and reads without a unique V-gene family were dropped. As a way to deal with suspected cross-contamination and a sequencing artifact, a later analysis dropped more than 500 nucleotide sequences that were highly shared and had low generation probability. For each public chain, a later analysis derived a clonal expansion index from normalized ranks of inferred template counts within each repertoire. In a later analysis, generation probabilities were computed using a VDJ recombination model fitted to out-of-frame rearrangements, and the results were checked against IGoR. In a later analysis, hypergeometric tests were used to score TCR-TCR, TCR-HLA and TCR-CMV co-occurrence, with a repertoire-size bias correction applied to TCR pairs. To estimate false discovery rates, a later analysis permuted the HLA or CMV assignments 20 times. In a later analysis, co-occurring TCRs were grouped using DBSCAN, with TCRdist sequence similarity added in when clustering inside HLA-allele-positive subsets. For co-occurrence clustering, repertoires with fewer than 30,000 or more than 120,000 public chains were excluded, along with 5 or 6 repertoires with anomalous nucleotide sharing. Imported from immuneACCESS, the table was reduced by TCRdb to in-frame sequences with V and J called. These copies leave out some clones; in studies compared against another copy, an unresolved V gene accounts for under half, and the cause of the remainder is not known. Clone size and V and J calls were adopted from that table, with D and trimming inferred from the DNA. This sample holds some 140,000 clones; 60% to 80% were observed only once. Approximately 2% of the sample comes from the top ten.

As to this clone: The antigen this receptor binds is unknown. No much larger clonotype is one base removed from it; base qualities were not supplied.

The research as a whole found: The earlier analysis of some 560 of the donors excluded approximately 17 rarely observed V segments, including chromosome 9 orphons, because counts were too low. The cohort was sequenced for TCR beta chains only, and without alpha or paired-chain data the features that could be detected were limited. Sequencing depth was assumed to be roughly uniform across donors in the presence/absence analyses, though that assumption may not hold. In a later genetic analysis, fewer N-insertions in productive TCRs were reported among donors in an Asian-associated ancestry cluster than the 666-donor mean. The classifier was reported to diagnose cytomegalovirus status with high specificity and sensitivity in both the original and validation cohorts. Broadly in line with IMGT annotations, most TCR beta V segments showed up in productive rearrangements about 90% or about 30% of the time in an earlier analysis of a few hundred of the donors. Because HLA typing was missing for some donors at each locus, association tests included only the typed subset. Most TCR sequences were observed very rarely across donors, whereas some public TCRs were present in many individuals. According to a later analysis, TCR association rates differed among HLA loci, with DRB1 alleles showing the most associated TCRs and HLA-C alleles showing the fewest. A few of the identified cytomegalovirus-associated TCR beta chains were confirmed in vitro to be specific for cytomegalovirus antigens. The 87-base-pair reads could not distinguish some IMGT-functional V segments, including TRBV6-2 and TRBV6-3, so those segments were excluded. Most CMV-associated TCR beta chains appeared to be HLA-restricted in a later analysis, and the HLA associations seemed to be driven largely by CMV exposure. When HLA alleles, especially DR and DQ, strongly co-occurred, attributing TCR associations to individual alleles was difficult. A later analysis associated 16,951 TCR beta sequences with specific HLA alleles at a false discovery rate of 0.05. In a later analysis, HLA-associated TCR beta chains were found to be more clonally expanded and to have lower generation probabilities than equally common non-associated chains. A further reported finding was that TCR beta sequences accurately predicted the HLA-A and HLA-B alleles for most subjects in the first cohort. Immune exposure information for the cohort was limited to CMV serostatus. V-gene and J-gene trimming of TCR beta chains was associated with a missense DCLRE1C variant in a later genetic analysis, and the association was replicated in an independent cohort. A group of highly shared sequence variants was considered likely to be a technical artifact of the sequencing pipeline. According to a later analysis, parvovirus B19, influenza, CMV and Epstein-Barr virus appeared linked to several top co-occurrence clusters. The study listed 150 to 200 TCR beta chains as associated with cytomegalovirus. It was suggested by the authors that the approach could potentially be generalized to other disease states and immunological phenotypes. Correlated functional status among segregating V segments might reflect linkage disequilibrium, but an unknown experimental factor could not be ruled out.

CDR1 and CDR2, looked up from the germline V gene, are SGHTS and YDEGEE. V was cut back by 0 bases and J by 11 bases, leaving a gap of 14 bases between them. The CDR3, cysteine through phenylalanine, is 13 amino acids long. Just the 39-base CDR3 DNA is kept, in frame starting at base 1. This TCR was recovered from a man aged 30 to 45 in good health and CMV-seronegative. This chain is built from TRBV5-8 and TRBJ1-1, with no reliable assignment of the D segment. Sequenced material: PBMCs. The CDR3 has the sequence CASSLERRGEAFF. The DNA is as follows: TGTGCCAGCAGCTTGGAACGGCGGGGTGAGGCTTTCTTT.